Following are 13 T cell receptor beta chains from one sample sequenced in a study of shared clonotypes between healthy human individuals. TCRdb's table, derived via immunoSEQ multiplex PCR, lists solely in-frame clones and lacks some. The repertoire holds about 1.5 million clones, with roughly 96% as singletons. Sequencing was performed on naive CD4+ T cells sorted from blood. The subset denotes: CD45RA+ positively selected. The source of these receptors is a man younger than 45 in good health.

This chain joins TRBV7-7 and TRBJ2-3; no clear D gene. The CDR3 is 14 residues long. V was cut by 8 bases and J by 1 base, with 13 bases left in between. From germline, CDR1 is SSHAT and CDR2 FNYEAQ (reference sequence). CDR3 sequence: CASSAGGRTDTQYF. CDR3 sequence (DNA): TGTGCCAGCTCCGCTGGCGGCCGCACAGATACGCAGTATTTT.

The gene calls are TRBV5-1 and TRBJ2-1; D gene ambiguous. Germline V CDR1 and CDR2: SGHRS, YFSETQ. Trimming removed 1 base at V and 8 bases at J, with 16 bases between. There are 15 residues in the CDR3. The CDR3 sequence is CASSLSLLRTDEQFF. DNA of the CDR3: TGCGCCAGCAGCTTGTCGCTCTTACGAACCGATGAGCAGTTCTTC.

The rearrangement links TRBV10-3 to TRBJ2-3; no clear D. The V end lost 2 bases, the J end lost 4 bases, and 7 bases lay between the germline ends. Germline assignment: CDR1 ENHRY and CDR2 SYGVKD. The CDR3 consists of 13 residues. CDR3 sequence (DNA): TGTGCCATCAGTGAGCTTTCCCCAGATACGCAGTATTTT. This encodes CAISELSPDTQYF.

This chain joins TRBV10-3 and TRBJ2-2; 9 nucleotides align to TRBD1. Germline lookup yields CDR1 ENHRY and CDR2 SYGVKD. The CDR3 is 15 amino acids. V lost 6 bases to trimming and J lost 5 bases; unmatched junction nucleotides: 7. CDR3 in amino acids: CAISQDRGWTGELFF. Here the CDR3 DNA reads TGTGCCATCAGCCAGGACAGGGGATGGACCGGGGAGCTGTTTTTT.

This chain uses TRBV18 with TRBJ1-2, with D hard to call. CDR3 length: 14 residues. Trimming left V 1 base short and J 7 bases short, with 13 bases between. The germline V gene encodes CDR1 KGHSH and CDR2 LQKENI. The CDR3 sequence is CASSPLPDLRGYTF. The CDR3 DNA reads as TGTGCCAGCTCACCACTCCCAGATCTACGTGGCTACACCTTC.

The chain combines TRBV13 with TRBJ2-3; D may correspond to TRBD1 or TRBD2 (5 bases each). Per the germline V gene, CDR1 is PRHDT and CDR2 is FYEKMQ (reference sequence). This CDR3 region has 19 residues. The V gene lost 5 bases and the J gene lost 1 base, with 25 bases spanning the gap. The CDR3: CASSRRRLNGLGRTDTQYF. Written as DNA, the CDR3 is TGTGCCAGCAGCCGAAGAAGGTTGAACGGTTTGGGACGCACAGATACGCAGTATTTT. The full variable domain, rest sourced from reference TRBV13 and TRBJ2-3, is AAGVIQSPRHLIKEKRETATLKCYPIPRHDTVYWYQQGPGQDPQFLISFYEKMQSDKGSIPDRFSAQQFSDYHSELNMSSLELGDSALYFCASSRRRLNGLGRTDTQYFGPGTRLTVL.

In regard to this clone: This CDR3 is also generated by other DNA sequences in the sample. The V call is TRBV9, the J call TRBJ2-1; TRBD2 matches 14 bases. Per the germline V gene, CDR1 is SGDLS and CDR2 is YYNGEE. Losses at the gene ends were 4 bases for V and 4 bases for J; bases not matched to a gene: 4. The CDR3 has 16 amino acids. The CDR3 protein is CASSPGTSGRYNEQFF. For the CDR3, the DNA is TGTGCCAGCAGCCCAGGGACTAGCGGGAGATACAATGAGCAGTTCTTC.

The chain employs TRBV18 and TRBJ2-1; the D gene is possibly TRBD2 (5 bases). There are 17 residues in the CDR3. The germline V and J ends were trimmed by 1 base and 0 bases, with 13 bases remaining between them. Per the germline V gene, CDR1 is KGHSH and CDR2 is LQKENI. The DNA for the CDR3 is TGTGCCAGCTCACCACTCCCGGGATCGAGCTCCTACAATGAGCAGTTCTTC. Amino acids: CASSPLPGSSSYNEQFF.

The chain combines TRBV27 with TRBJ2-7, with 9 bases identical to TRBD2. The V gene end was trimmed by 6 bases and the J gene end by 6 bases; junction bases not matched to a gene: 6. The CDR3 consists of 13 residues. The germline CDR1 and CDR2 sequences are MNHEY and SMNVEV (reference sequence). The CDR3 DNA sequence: TGTGCCAGCAGCGGTAGCGGGAGCGGCGAGCAGTACTTC. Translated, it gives CASSGSGSGEQYF.

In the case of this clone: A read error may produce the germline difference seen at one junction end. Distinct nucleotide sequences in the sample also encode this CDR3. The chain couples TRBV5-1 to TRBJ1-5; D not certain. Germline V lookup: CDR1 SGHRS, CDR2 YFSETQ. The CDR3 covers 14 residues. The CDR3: CASSSLPAAEPQHF. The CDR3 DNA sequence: TGCGCTAGCAGCTCGCTCCCGGCGGCAGAGCCCCAGCATTTT. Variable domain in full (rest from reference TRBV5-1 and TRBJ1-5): KAGVTQTPRYLIKTRGQQVTLSCSPISGHRSVSWYQQTPGQGLQFLFEYFSETQRNKGNFPGRFSGRQFSNSRSEMNVSTLELGDSALYLCASSSLPAAEPQHFGDGTRLSIL.

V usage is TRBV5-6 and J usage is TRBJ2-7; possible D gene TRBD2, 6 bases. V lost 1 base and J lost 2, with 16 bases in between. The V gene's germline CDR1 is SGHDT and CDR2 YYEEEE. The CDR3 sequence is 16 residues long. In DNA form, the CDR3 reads TGTGCCAGCAGCTTGTATTTCAACGGGAGCCCCTACGAGCAGTACTTC. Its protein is CASSLYFNGSPYEQYF.

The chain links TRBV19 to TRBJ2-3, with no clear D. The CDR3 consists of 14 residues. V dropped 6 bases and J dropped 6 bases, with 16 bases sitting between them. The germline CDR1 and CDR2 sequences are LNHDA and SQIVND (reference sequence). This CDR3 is CASRGWAVGDTQYF. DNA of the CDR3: TGTGCCAGTAGAGGTTGGGCAGTGGGGGATACGCAGTATTTT.

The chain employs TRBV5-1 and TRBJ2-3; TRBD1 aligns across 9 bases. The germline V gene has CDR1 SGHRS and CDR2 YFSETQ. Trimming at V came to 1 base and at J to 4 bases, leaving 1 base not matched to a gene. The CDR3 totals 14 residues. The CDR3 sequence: CASSLTGGADTQYF. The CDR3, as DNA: TGCGCCAGCAGCTTGACAGGGGGCGCAGATACGCAGTATTTT.